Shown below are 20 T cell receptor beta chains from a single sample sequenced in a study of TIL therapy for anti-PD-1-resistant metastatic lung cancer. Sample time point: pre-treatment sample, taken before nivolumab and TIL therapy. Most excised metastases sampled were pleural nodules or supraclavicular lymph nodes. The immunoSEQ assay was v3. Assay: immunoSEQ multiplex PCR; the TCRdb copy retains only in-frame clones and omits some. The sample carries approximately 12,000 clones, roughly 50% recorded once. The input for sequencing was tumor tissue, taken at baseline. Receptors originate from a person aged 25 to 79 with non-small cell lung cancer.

CDR3 bases: TGTGCCAGCAGTTTATCCCTGGGAAGCAATTCACCCCTCCACTTT. This encodes CASSLSLGSNSPLHF. V is TRBV27 and J is TRBJ1-6; no clear D gene. Germline CDR1 MNHEY, CDR2 SMNVEV (reference sequence). The CDR3 is made up of 15 amino acids. Trimming stripped 0 bases from V and 7 bases from J, with 10 bases between.

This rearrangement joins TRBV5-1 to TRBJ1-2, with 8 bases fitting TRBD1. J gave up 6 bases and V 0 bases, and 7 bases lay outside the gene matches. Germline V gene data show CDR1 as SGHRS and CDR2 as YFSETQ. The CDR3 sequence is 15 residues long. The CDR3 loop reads CASSLEGQGDHGYTF. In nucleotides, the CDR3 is TGCGCCAGCAGCTTGGAAGGACAGGGTGATCATGGCTACACCTTC.

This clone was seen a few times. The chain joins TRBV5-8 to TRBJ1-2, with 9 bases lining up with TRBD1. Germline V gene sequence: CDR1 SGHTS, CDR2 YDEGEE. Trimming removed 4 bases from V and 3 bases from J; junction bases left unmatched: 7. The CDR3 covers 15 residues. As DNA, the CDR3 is TGTGCCAGCAGCCCACACCGGGACAGGGACTATGGCTACACCTTC. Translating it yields CASSPHRDRDYGYTF.

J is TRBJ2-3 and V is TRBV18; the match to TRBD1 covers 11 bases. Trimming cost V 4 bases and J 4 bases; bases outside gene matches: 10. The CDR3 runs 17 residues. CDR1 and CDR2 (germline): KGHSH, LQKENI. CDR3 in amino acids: CASSLRSPGQGADTQYF. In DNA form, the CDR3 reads TGTGCCAGCTCACTCCGAAGCCCGGGACAGGGGGCAGATACGCAGTATTTT.

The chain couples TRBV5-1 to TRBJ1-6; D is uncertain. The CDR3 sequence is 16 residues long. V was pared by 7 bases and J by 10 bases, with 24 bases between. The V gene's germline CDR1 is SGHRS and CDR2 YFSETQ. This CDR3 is CASAGAFGLGNSPLHF. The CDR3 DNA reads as TGCGCCAGCGCGGGAGCTTTTGGACTGGGAAACTCACCCCTCCACTTT.

CDR3 in DNA: TGTGCCAGTAGTATAAGCGGGCCGGTTAATGAAAAACTGTTTTTT. It encodes CASSISGPVNEKLFF. The chain recombines TRBV19 with TRBJ1-4; no firm D call. V shed 2 bases and J shed 4 bases, with 11 bases lying between them. Per germline, CDR1 LNHDA and CDR2 SQIVND (reference sequence). The CDR3 length is 15 residues.

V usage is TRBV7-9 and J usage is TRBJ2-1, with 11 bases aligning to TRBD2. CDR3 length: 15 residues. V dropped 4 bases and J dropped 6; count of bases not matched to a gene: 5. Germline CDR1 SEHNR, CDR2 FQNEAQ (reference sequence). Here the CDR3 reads CASSSGLADINEQFF. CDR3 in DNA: TGTGCCAGCAGCTCGGGACTAGCGGACATCAATGAGCAGTTCTTC.

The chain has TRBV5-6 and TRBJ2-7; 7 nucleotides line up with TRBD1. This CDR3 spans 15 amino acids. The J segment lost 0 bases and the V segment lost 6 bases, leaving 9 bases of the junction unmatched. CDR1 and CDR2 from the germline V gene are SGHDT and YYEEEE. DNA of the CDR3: TGTGCCAGCACCCTACAGGGGATCCGCTCCTACGAGCAGTACTTC. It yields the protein CASTLQGIRSYEQYF.

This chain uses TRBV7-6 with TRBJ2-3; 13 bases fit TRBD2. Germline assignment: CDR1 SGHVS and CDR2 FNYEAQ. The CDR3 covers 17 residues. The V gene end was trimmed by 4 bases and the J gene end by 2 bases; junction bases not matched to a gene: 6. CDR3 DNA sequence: TGTGCCAGCAGCTGGGGACTAGCGGGGCTTACCACAGATACGCAGTATTTT. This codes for CASSWGLAGLTTDTQYF.

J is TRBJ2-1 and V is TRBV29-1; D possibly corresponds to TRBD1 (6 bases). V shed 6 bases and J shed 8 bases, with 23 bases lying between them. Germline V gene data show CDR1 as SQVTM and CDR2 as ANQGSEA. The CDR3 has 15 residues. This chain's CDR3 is CSVKQGTGVRHEQFF. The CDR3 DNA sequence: TGCAGCGTGAAACAGGGAACCGGGGTGCGTCATGAGCAGTTCTTC.

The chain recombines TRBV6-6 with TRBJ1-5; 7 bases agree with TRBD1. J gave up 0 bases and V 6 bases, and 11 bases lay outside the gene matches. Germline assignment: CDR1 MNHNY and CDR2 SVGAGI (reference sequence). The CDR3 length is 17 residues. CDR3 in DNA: TGTGCCAGCAGCCGAAGTCAGGGGGAGAATAGCAATCAGCCCCAGCATTTT. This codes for CASSRSQGENSNQPQHF.

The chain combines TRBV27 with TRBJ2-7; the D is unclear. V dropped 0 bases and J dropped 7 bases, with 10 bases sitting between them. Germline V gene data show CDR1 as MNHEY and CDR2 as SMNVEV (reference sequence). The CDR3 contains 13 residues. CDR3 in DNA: TGTGCCAGCAGTTTATCCTCGATGCGGGAGCAGTACTTC. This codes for CASSLSSMREQYF.

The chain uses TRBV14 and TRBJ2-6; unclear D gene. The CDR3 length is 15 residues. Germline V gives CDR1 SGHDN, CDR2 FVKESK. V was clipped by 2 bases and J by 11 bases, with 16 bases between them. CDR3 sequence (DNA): TGTGCCAGCAGCCAAAGACTCTACAGTGAAGACGTCCTGACTTTC. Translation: CASSQRLYSEDVLTF. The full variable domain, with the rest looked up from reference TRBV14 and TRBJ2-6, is EAGVTQFPSHSVIEKGQTVTLRCDPISGHDNLYWYRRVMGKEIKFLLHFVKESKQDESGMPNNRFLAERTGGTYSTLKVQPAELEDSGVYFCASSQRLYSEDVLTFGAGSRLTVL.

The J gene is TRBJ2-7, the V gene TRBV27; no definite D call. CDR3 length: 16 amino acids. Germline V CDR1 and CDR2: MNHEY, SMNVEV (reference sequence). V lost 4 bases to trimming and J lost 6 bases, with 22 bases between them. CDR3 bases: TGTGCCAGCAGTTCTATGGCCGCCCAGGCCCCAAGCGAGCAGTACTTC. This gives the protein CASSSMAAQAPSEQYF.

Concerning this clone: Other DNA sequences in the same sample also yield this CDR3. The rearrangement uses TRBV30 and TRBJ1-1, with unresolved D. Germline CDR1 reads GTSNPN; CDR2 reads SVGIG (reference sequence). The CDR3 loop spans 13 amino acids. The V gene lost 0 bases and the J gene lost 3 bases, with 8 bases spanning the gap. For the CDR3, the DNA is TGTGCCTGGAGTGTTAGTCAGGACACTGAAGCTTTCTTT. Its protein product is CAWSVSQDTEAFF.

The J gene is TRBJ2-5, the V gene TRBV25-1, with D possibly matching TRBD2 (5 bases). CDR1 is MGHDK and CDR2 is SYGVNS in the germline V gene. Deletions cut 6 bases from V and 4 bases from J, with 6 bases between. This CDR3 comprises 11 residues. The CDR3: CASSGLETQYF. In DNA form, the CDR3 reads TGTGCCAGCAGCGGACTAGAGACCCAGTACTTC.

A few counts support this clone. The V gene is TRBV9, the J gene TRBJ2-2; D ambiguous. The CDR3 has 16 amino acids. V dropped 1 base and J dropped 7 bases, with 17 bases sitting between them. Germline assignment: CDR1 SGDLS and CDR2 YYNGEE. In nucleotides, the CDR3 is TGTGCCAGCAGCGTATTTCGTTCTGATGGTCACGGGGAGCTGTTTTTT. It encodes CASSVFRSDGHGELFF. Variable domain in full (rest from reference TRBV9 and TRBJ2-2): DSGVTQTPKHLITATGQRVTLRCSPRSGDLSVYWYQQSLDQGLQFLIQYYNGEERAKGNILERFSAQQFPDLHSELNLSSLELGDSALYFCASSVFRSDGHGELFFGEGSRLTVL.

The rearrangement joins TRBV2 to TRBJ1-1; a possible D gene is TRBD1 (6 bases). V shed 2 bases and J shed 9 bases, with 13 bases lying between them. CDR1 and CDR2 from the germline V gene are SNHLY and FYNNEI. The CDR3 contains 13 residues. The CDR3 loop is CASSELDRLQAFF. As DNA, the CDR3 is TGTGCCAGCAGTGAATTGGACAGACTGCAAGCTTTCTTT. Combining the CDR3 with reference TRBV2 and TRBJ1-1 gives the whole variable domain EPEVTQTPSHQVTQMGQEVILRCVPISNHLYFYWYRQILGQKVEFLVSFYNNEISEKSEIFDDQFSVERPDGSNFTLKIRSTKLEDSAMYFCASSELDRLQAFFGQGTRLTVV.

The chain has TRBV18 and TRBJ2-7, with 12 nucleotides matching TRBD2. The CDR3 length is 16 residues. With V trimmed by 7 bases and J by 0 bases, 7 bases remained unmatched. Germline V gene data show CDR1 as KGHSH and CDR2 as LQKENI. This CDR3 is CASLSLAGGSSYEQYF. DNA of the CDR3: TGTGCCAGCTTATCCCTAGCGGGAGGGAGCTCCTACGAGCAGTACTTC. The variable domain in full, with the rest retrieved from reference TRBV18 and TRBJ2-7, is NAGVMQNPRHLVRRRGQEARLRCSPMKGHSHVYWYRQLPEEGLKFMVYLQKENIIDESGMPKERFSAEFPKEGPSILRIQQVVRGDSAAYFCASLSLAGGSSYEQYFGPGTRLTVT.

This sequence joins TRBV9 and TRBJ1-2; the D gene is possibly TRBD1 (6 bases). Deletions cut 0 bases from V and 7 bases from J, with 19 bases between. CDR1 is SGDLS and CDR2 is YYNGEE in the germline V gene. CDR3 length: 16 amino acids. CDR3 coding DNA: TGTGCCAGCAGCGTAGATGGGAGTGCGGGGGCGCGTGGCTACACCTTC. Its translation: CASSVDGSAGARGYTF.